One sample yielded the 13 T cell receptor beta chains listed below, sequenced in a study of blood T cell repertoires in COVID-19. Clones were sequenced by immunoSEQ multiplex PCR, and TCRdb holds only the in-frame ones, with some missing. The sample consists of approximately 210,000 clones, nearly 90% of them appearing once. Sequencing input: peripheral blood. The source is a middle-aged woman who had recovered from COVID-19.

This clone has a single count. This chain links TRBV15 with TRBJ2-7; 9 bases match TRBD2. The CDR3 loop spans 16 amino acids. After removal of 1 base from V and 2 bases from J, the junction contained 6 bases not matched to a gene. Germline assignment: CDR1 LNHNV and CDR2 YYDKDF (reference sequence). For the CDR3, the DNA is TGTGCCACCAGCAGAGGACCGACTAGCGGCGCCTACGAGCAGTACTTC. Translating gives CATSRGPTSGAYEQYF.

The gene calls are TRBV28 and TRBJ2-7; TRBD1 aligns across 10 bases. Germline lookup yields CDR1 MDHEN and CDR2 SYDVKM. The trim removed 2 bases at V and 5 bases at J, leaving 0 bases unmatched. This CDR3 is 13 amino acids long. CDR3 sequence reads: CASSLGTGDEQYF. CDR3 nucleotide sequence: TGTGCCAGCAGTTTAGGGACAGGGGACGAGCAGTACTTC.

DNA of the CDR3: TGTGCCATCAGTGATGTAAGGGGTGCCCGAAACACCATATATTTT. Protein product: CAISDVRGARNTIYF. The V gene is TRBV10-3, the J gene TRBJ1-3; TRBD1 might be the D (5 bases). V was pared by 3 bases and J by 5 bases, with 14 bases between. The CDR3 spans 15 residues. Germline values: CDR1 ENHRY, CDR2 SYGVKD.

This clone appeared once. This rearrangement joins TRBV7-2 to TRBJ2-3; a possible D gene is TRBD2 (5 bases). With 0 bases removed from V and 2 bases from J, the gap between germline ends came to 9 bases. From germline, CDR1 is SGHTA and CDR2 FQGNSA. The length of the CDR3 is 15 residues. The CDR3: CASSLAGGYTDTQYF. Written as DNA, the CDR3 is TGTGCCAGCAGCTTAGCAGGCGGGTACACAGATACGCAGTATTTT.

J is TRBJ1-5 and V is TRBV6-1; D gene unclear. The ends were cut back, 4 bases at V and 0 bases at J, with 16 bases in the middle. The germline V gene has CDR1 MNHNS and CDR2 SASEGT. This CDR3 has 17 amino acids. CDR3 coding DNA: TGTGCCAGCAGTGGTAGTGGCGGGGTCCATAGCAATCAGCCCCAGCATTTT. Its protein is CASSGSGGVHSNQPQHF.

In nucleotides, the CDR3 is TGTGCCAGCAGCCACCAAAGGAGAACGTTAGATGAAAAACTGTTTTTT. It encodes CASSHQRRTLDEKLFF. This rearrangement joins TRBV14 to TRBJ1-4; no firm D call. CDR1 is SGHDN and CDR2 is FVKESK in the germline V gene. V was clipped by 3 bases and J by 6 bases, with 17 bases between them. This CDR3 contains 16 residues.

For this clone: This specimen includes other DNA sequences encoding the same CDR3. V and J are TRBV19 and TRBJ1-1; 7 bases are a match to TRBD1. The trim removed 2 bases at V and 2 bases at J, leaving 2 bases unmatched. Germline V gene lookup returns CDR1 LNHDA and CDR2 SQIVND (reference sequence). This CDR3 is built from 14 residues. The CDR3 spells CASSITGVNTEAFF. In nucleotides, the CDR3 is TGTGCCAGTAGTATAACAGGGGTTAACACTGAAGCTTTCTTT.

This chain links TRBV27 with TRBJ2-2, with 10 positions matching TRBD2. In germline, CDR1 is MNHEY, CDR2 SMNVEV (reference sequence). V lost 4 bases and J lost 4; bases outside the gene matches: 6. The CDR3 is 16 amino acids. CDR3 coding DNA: TGTGCCAGCAGTTCCCCATCTAGCGGGAGCACCGGGGAGCTGTTTTTT. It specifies CASSSPSSGSTGELFF.

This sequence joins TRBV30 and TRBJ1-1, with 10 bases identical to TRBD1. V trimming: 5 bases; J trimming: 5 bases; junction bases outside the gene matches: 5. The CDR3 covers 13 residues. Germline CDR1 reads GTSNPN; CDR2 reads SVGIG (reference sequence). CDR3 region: CAWDRTGGTEAFF. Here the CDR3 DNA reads TGTGCCTGGGATCGGACAGGGGGGACTGAAGCTTTCTTT.

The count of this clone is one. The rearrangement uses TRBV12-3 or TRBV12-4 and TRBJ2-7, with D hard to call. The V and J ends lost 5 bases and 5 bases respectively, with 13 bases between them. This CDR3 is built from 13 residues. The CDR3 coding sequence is TGTGCCAGCAGTAAGTTCAGTCGTGACGAGCAGTACTTC. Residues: CASSKFSRDEQYF.

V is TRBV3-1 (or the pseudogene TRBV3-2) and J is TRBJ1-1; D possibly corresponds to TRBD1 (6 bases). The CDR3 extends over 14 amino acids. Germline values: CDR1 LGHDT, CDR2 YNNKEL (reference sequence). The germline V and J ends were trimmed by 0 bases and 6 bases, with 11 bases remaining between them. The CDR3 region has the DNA TGTGCCAGCAGCCAAGAGGGGGCTTCCGCTGAAGCTTTCTTT. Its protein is CASSQEGASAEAFF.

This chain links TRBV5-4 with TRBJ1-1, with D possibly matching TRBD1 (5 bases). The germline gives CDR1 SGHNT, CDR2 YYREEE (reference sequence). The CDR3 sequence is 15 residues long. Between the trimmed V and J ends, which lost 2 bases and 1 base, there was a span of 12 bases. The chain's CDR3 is CASSLPGLSNTEAFF. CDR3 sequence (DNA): TGTGCCAGCAGCTTACCGGGACTCTCGAACACTGAAGCTTTCTTT.

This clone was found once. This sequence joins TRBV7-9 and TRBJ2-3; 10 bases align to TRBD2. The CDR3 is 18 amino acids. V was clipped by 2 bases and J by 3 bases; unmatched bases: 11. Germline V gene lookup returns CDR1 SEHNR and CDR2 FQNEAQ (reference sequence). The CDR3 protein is CASSLSSGRAFLTDTQYF. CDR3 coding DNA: TGTGCCAGCAGCTTAAGCAGCGGGAGGGCTTTTTTGACAGATACGCAGTATTTT.